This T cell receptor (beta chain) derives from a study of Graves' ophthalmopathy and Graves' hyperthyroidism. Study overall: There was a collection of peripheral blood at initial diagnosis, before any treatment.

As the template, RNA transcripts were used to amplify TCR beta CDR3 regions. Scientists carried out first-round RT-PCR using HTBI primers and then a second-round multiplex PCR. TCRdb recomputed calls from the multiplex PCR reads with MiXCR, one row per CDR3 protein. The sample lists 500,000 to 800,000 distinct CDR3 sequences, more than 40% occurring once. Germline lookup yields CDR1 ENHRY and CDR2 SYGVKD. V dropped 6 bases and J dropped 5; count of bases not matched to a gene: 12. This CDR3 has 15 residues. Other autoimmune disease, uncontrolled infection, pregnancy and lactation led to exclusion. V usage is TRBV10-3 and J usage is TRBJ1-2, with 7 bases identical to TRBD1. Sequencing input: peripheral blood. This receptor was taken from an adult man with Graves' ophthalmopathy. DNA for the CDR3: TGTGCCATCAGCAGACCACAGGGGAAGGATTATGGCTACACCTTC. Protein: CAISRPQGKDYGYTF.